This TCR beta chain was sequenced in a study of Ad26.COV2.S vaccination and SARS-CoV-2 variants (dated by TCRdb to the early 2020s). Study-wide context: Vaccine-arm donors were drawn from COV1001, a multicentre, randomized, double-blind, placebo-controlled phase I-IIa trial of Ad26.COV2.S in healthy adults. Ad26.COV2.S was administered intramuscularly at 5 x 10^10 or 1 x 10^11 viral particles, either as a single shot or as two shots given 56 days apart. TCRbeta repertoire sequencing was used to assess the specificity and breadth of SARS-CoV-2-reactive T cell receptors after Ad26.COV2.S vaccination. The TCR-sequenced set comprised around 32 samples: some 19 Ad26.COV2.S vaccine recipients, 5 placebo recipients and 8 SARS-CoV-2 convalescent individuals. Participants in the trial were split at random into five groups of five each, receiving low-dose or high-dose Ad26.COV2.S once or twice, or else placebo on both occasions. Blinding of investigators to trial group allocation was maintained during experiments and outcome assessment. What the authors observed across the whole study: The authors noted that the TCR breadth and depth analyses may have underestimated total T cell responses. Ad26.COV2.S recipients had higher spike-specific TCR breadth than placebo recipients (P = 0.0014). The study was not powered for comparison of responses between vaccine doses or regimens. Vaccine and placebo recipients had similar non-spike TCR breadth, a finding consistent with the vaccine containing only spike. After vaccination, spike-specific CD8+ and CD4+ T cell responses were reported to show substantial breadth.

As for this clone: Its antigen is currently not known. Base quality data are lacking; no much larger clone is found one base away.

The sample's treatment or condition, from its label and the paper: about 20 received Ad26.COV2.S at low or high dose, single or two shots; 5 received placebo; per-sample allocation not given. For vaccine and placebo recipients, the sequenced repertoires came from samples collected on day 63 after the first injection. Between 29 July and 7 August 2020, Cohort 1b enrolled about 27 adults aged 18-55 years at one site in Boston, USA. Ad26.COV2.S was a replication-incompetent adenovirus type 26 vector that expressed a prefusion-stabilized SARS-CoV-2 spike protein derived from the original Wuhan strain. V is reduced by 3 bases and J by 0 bases, leaving a spacing of 22 bases between them. The germline V gene (reference sequence) sets CDR1 to SGHKS and CDR2 to YYEKEE. The CDR3 covers 20 residues, taking in both the cysteine and the phenylalanine. The CDR3 DNA has 60 bases and is translated from base 1. The immunoSEQ Assay was the method used to sequence TCRbeta CDR3 regions. After extraction, genomic DNA underwent amplification by bias-controlled multiplex PCR, followed by high-throughput sequencing. In the authors' own workflow: To quantify the absolute abundance of each unique TCRbeta CDR3 region, sequences were collapsed and filtered. T cell fraction was estimated by normalizing TCRbeta template counts to usable DNA, which was measured by amplifying reference genes present in all nucleated cells. Repertoire TCRs were annotated as SARS-CoV-2-specific when V gene, CDR3 amino acid sequence and J gene were exactly matched to a known reactive TCR set. MIRA supplied the reference SARS-CoV-2 TCR set, which was filtered for enrichment in COVID-19-positive ImmuneCODE repertoires so that public or cross-reactive TCRs were removed. Using the MIRA antigens, annotated TCRs were further analysed by specific ORF or by position within an ORF. Depth was the summed frequency of annotated unique rearrangements, while breadth was defined as annotated unique rearrangements over total unique productive rearrangements. Two-sided Wilcoxon rank-sum tests were used to compare TCR breadth between groups. The source is immuneACCESS, and TCRdb retained only in-frame sequences with V and J called. Part of the clones is not carried over; for the studies checked, unresolved V genes explain less than half of this, and the remainder is unexplained. Clone size and the V and J calls come from that table; the DNA yielded D and trimming. A total of about 280,000 clones appear in this sample, 80% to 90% of them only once. Around 3% of the sample goes to the ten largest clones.

The material sequenced was peripheral blood, taken in a trial of Ad26.COV2.S vaccine versus placebo. The sequence was obtained from a person between 18 and 60 years old who received the Ad26.COV2.S COVID-19 vaccine or a placebo. The chain couples TRBV5-5 to TRBJ2-6, with TRBD1 perhaps the D gene, on 5 matching bases. Here is the DNA: TGTGCCAGCAGCTCTGGAAGGGTAGGGGCCATGGACTCTGGGGCCAACGTCCTGACTTTC. Translated, this is CASSSGRVGAMDSGANVLTF.